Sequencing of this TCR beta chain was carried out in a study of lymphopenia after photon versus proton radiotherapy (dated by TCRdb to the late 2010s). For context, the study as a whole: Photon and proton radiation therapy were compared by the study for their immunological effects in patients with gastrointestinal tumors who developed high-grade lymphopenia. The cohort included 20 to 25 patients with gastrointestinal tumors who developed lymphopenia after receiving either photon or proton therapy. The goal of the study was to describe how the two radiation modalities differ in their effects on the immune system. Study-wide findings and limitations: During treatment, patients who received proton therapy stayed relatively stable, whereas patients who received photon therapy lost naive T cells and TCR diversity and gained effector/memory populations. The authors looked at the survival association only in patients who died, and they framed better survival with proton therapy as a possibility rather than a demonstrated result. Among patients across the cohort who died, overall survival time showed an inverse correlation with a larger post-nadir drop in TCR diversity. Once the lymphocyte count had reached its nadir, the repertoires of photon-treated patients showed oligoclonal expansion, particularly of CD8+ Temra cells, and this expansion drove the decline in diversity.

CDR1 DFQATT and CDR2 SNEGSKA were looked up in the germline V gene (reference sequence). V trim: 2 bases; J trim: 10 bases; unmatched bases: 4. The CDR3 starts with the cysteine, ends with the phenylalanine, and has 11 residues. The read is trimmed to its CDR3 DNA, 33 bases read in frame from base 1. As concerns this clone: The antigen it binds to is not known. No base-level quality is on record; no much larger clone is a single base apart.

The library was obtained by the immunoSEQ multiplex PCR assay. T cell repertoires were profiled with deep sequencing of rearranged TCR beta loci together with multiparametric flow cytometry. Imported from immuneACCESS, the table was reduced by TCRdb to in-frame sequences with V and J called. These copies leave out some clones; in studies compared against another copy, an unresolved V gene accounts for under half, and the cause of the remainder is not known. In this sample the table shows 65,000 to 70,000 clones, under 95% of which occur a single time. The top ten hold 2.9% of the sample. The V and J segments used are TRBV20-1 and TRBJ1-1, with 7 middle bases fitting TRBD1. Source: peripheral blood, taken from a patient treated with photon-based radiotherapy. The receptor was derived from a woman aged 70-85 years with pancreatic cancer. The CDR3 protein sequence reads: CSARTPGGAFF. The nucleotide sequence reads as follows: TGCAGTGCTAGAACCCCAGGGGGAGCTTTCTTT.